This TCR beta chain originates from a study of OX40 agonist ivuxolimab in advanced cancers. For the study at large: Melanoma, hepatocellular carcinoma, head and neck or renal cell cancer occurred in dose-escalation patients. A mean age of roughly 60 years, range about 20 to 79, was recorded, and roughly 83% were male. Partial responses, seen in three patients, involved one hepatocellular carcinoma and two cutaneous melanomas.

The study, taken as a whole, reports: Expanded clones were, on average, more numerous in CD8+ T cells than in CD4+.

Here immunoSEQ multiplex PCR was the method, and the copy in TCRdb shows in-frame clones only, minus some. In the table there are tens of thousands of clones, under 90% of which are singletons. This CDR3 contains 13 residues. Trimming shortened V by 5 bases and J by 4 bases, and 11 bases separated the two germline ends. Germline V gene sequence: CDR1 SGHVS, CDR2 FNYEAQ. With respect to this clone: Antigen unknown.

Sequencing was performed on CD4+ or CD8+ T cells sorted from blood, taken in a trial of the OX40 agonist ivuxolimab. V gene TRBV7-6 combines with J gene TRBJ2-5; perhaps TRBD1 as D (6 bases). The receptor was isolated from an adult with an advanced solid tumor such as melanoma, head and neck, liver or kidney cancer. CDR3 residues: CASSKNRAETQYF. CDR3 nucleotide sequence: TGTGCCAGCAGCAAAAACAGGGCAGAGACCCAGTACTTC.